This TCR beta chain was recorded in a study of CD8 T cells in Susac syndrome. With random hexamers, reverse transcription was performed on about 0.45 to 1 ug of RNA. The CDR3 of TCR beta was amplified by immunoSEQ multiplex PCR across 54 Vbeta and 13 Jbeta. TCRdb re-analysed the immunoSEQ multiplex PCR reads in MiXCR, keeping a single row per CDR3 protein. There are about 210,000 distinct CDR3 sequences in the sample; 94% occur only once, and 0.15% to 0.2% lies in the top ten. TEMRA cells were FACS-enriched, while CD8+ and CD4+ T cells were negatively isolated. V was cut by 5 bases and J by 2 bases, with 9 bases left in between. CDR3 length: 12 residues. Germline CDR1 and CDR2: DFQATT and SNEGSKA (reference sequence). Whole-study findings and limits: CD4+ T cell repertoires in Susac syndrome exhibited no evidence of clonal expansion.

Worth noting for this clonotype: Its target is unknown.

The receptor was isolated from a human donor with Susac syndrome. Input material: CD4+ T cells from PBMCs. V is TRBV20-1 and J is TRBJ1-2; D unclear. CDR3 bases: TGCAGTGCTGTTACAGAGAACTATGGCTACACCTTC. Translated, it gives CSAVTENYGYTF.